Detailed here is one TCR beta chain. Its matching antigen is unknown. The data derive from a study of brain T cells in children with intractable seizures. Study-level findings and limits: Pre-surgery blood may have been undersampled, hiding some clones.

Method: immunoSEQ multiplex PCR; TCRdb's copy keeps in-frame clones and lacks some. The sample records a few hundred thousand clones, approximately 93% being singletons. Germline V CDR1 and CDR2: GTSNPN, SVGIG (reference sequence). The trim removed 0 bases at V and 3 bases at J, leaving 1 base unmatched. The length of the CDR3 is 13 residues. The sample's time point: blood from clinic visit 5 months post-surgery; TSC patient then seizure free. Sequencing was limited to surgery cases with top T cell transcript signatures in brain tissue. Before surgery, patients took at least one anti-epileptic drug. The V call is TRBV30, the J call TRBJ2-7; the match to TRBD2 covers 8 bases. This specimen consisted of peripheral blood, obtained roughly 5 months after surgery. This TCR derives from a boy under two years old with tuberous sclerosis and intractable seizures. CDR3 nucleotides: TGTGCCTGGAGTGTGGGGACTAGCTACGAGCAGTACTTC. It yields the protein CAWSVGTSYEQYF.